This T cell receptor beta chain is drawn from a study of OX40 agonist ivuxolimab in advanced cancers. Across the whole study: Dose-escalation patients were diagnosed with hepatocellular carcinoma, melanoma, renal cell cancer or head and neck cancer.

About this clone itself: Its antigen is unknown.

Samples of blood were obtained at baseline, on cycle 4 day 1, and on cycle 7 day 1. Clones were sequenced by immunoSEQ multiplex PCR, and TCRdb holds only the in-frame ones, with some missing. Here the sample spans around 68,000 clones, over 75% being singletons. Whole-study results and caveats: Averaged across samples, CD8+ T cells carried more expanded clones than CD4+ did.

The CDR3 spans 11 residues. Trimming removed 6 bases from V and 9 bases from J, with 9 bases in between. The germline V gene encodes CDR1 MNHNY and CDR2 SVGAGI (reference sequence). Sequencing was performed on CD4+ or CD8+ T cells sorted from blood, taken in a trial of the OX40 agonist ivuxolimab. This clonotype was sampled from an adult with an advanced solid tumor such as melanoma, head and neck, liver or kidney cancer. The chain combines TRBV6-6 with TRBJ2-4; D unclear. The CDR3 DNA follows: TGTGCCAGCAGCTCCTCCTTCATTCAGTACTTC. Protein: CASSSSFIQYF.